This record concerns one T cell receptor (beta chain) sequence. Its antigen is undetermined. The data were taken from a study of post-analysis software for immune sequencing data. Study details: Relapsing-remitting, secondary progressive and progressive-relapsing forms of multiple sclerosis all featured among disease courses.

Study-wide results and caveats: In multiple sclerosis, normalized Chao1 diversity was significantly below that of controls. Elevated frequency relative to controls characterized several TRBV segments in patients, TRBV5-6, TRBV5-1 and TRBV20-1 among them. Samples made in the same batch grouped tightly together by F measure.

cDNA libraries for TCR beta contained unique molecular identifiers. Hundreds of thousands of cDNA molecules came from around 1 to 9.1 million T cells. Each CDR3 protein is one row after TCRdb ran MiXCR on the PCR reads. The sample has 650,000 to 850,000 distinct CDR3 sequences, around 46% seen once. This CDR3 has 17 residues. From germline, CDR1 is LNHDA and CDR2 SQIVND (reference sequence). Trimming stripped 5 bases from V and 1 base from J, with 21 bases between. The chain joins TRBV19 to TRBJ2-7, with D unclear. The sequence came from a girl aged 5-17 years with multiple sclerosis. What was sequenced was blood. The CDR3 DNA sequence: TGTGCCAGTAGTCCTCGGTTCGGGCTAAGTATATCCTACGAGCAGTACTTC. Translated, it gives CASSPRFGLSISYEQYF.